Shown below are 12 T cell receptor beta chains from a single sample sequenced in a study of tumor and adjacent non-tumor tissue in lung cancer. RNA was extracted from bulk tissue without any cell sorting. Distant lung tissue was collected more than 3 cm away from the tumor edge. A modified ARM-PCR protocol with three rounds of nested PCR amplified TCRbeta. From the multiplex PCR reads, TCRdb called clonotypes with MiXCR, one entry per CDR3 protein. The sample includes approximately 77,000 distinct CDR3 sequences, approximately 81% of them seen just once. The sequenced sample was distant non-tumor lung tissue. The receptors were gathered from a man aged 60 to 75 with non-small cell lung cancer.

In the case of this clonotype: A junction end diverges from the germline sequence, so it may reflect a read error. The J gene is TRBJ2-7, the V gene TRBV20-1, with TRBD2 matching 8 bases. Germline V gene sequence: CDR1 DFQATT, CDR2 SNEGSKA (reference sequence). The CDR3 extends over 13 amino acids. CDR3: CSATGTSDYEQYF. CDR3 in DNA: TGCAGTGCAACTGGGACTAGTGACTACGAGCAATACTTC.

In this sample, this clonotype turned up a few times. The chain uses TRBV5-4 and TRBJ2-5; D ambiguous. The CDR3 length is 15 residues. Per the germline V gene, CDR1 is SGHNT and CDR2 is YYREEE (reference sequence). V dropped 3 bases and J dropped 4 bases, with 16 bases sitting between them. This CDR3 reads CASSSTGSRPETQYF. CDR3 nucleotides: TGTGCCAGCAGCTCTACTGGTAGCCGCCCAGAGACCCAGTACTTC. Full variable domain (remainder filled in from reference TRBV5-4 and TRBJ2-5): ETGVTQSPTHLIKTRGQQVTLRCSSQSGHNTVSWYQQALGQGPQFIFQYYREEENGRGNFPPRFSGLQFPNYSSELNVNALELDDSALYLCASSSTGSRPETQYFGPGTRLLVL.

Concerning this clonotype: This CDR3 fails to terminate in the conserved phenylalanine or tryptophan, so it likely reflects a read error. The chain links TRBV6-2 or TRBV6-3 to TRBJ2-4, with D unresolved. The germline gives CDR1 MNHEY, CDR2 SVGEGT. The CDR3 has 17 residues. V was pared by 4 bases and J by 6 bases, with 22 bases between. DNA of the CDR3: TGTGCCAGCAGTTGTTCGATGGCAGGTGGTACGTTAAACATTCAGTACATC. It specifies CASSCSMAGGTLNIQYI.

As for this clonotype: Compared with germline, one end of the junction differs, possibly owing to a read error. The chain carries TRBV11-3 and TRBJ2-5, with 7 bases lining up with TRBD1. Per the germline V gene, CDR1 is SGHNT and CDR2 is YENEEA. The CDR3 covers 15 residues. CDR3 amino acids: CASSLGTGVPEIQYF. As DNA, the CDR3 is TGTGCCAGCAGCTTAGGGACAGGTGTGCCAGAGATCCAGTACTTC.

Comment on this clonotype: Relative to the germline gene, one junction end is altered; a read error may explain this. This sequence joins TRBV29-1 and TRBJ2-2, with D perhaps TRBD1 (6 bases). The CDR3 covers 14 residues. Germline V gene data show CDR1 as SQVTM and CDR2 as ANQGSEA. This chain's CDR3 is CGVARDMNTGELFF. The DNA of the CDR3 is TGCGGCGTTGCTCGGGACATGAACACCGGGGAGCTGTTTTTT.

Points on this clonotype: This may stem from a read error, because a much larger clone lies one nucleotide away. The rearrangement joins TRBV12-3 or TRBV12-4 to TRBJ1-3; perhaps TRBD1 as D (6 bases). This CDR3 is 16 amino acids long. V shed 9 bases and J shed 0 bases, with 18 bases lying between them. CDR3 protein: CARSLDSLNSGNTIYF. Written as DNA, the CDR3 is TGTGCCAGATCCCTGGACAGCCTGAACTCTGGAAACACCATATATTTT.

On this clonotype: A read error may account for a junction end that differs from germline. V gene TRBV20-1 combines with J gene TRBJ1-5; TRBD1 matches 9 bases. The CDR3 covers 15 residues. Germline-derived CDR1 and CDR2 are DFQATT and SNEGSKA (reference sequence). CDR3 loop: CCASPGQGRREPQHF. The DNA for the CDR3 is TGCTGTGCTTCACCGGGACAGGGACGGAGAGAGCCCCAGCATTTT.

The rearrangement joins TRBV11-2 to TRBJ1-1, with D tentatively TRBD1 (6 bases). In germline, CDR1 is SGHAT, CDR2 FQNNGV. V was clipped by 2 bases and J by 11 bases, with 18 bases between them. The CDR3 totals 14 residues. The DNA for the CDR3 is TGTGCCAGCAGCTTACTCGGGAGGGACACCGAGGCTTTCTTT. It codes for CASSLLGRDTEAFF. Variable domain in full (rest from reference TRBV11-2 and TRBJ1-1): EAGVAQSPRYKIIEKRQSVAFWCNPISGHATLYWYQQILGQGPKLLIQFQNNGVVDDSQLPKDRFSAERLKGVDSTLKIQPAKLEDSAVYLCASSLLGRDTEAFFGQGTRLTVV.

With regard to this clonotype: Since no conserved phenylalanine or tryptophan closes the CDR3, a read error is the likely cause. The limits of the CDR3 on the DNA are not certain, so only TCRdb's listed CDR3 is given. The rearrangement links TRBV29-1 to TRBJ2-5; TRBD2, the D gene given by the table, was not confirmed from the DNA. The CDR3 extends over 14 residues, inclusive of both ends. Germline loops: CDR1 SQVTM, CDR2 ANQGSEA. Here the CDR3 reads CSVDVLAGGDTQYV.

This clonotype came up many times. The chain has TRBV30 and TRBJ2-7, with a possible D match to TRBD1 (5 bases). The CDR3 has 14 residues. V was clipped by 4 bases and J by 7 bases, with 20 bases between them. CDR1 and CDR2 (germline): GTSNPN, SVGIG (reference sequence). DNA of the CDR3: TGTGCCTGGACCTCAGGGAACCTTAAGAGGGAGCAGTACTTC. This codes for CAWTSGNLKREQYF.

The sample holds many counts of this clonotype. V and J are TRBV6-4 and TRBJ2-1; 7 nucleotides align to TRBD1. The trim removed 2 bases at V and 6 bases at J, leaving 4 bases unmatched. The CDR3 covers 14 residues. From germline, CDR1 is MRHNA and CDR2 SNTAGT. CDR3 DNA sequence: TGTGCCAGCAGTGACGGCCCAGGGGGCAATGAGCAGTTCTTC. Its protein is CASSDGPGGNEQFF.

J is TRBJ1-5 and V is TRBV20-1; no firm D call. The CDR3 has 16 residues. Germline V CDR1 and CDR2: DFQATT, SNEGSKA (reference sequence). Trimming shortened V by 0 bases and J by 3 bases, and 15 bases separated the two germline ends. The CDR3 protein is CSARENKGKNNQPQHF. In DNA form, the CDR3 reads TGCAGTGCTAGAGAGAATAAAGGGAAGAACAATCAGCCCCAGCATTTT.